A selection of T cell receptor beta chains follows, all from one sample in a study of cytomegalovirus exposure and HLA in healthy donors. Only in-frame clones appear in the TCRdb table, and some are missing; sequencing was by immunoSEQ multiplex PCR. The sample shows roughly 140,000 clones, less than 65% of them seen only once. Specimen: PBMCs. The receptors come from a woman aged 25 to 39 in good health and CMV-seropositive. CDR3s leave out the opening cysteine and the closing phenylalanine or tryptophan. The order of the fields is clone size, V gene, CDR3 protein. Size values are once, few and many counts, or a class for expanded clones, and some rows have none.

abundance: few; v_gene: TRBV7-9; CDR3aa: ASSLSLAGVWAYEQY
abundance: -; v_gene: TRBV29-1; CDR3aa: SVGTGAENEQF
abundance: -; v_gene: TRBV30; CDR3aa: AWSSTNDRNSYEQY
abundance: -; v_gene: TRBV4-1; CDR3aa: ASSQVLPPGSKNIQY
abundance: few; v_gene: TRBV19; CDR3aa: ASSINPLGGEQF
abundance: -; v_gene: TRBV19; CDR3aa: ASSIARRASGDNEQF
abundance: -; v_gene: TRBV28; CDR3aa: ASRPGGGGSQPQH
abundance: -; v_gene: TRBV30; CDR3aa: AWSLTGTSRY
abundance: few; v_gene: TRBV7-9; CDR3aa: ASSLLGTSHEQF
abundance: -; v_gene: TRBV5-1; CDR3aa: ASSPRAGLTEAF
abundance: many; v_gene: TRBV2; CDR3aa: ASRQGYEQY
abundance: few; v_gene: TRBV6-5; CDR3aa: ASSYGQGFRNEQF
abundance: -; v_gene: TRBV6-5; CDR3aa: ASSSRQGSRYTEAF
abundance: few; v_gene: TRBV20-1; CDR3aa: SYYNYGYT
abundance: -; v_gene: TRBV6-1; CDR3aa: ASSEYGTGSYQPQH
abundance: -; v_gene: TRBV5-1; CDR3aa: ASSLGPGETQY
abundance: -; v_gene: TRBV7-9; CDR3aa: ASTYQGAPEQY
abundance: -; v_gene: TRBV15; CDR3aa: ATSLTVAKNIQY
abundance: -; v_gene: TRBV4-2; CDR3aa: ASSQDSAGNTIY
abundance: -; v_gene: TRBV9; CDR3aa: ASRGRPRGQGDYGYT
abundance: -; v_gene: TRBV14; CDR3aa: ASSLGQGFYEQY
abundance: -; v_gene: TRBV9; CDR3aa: ASSGRDSISAAF
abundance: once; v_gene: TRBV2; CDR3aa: ASSDQGPHNSPLH
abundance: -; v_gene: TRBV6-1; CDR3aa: ASSDQRGPLAEQY
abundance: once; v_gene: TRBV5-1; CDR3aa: ASSLGGLAGNEQF
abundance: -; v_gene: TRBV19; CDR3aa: ATARLAFSDEQF
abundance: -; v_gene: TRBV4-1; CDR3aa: ASSQVGTGETDTQY
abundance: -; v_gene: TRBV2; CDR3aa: ASSEQAGGAGYEQY